In this sample, the clone carrying this TCR beta chain turned up a few times. This entry is derived from a study of cytomegalovirus exposure and HLA in healthy donors. The V gene's germline CDR1 is PRHDT and CDR2 FYEKMQ (reference sequence). CDR3 length: 18 residues. Trimming cost V 5 bases and J 2 bases; bases outside gene matches: 16. Only in-frame clones appear in the TCRdb table, and some are missing; sequencing was by immunoSEQ multiplex PCR. The sample contains about 55,000 clones, 80% to 95% of which appear only once. The V gene is TRBV13, the J gene TRBJ2-7, with TRBD1 identical over 9 bases. This clonotype was sampled from a young man in good health and CMV-seronegative. Sequenced input: PBMCs. CDR3 loop: CASSTSGTGFSPTYEQYF. The CDR3 DNA reads as TGTGCCAGCAGCACCTCCGGGACAGGGTTCTCGCCCACCTACGAGCAGTACTTC.